This TCR beta chain comes out of a study of blood T cell repertoires in COVID-19. Across the whole study: Samples came from the United States, Italy and Spain, spanning acute and convalescent COVID-19. PBMCs, B-cell-depleted T cells, or T cells provided the cDNA or gDNA that made up the material.

In the original processing: Amplification with reference gene primers provided the estimates of nucleated cell counts. Method: immunoSEQ multiplex PCR; TCRdb's copy keeps in-frame clones and lacks some. The V and J calls and the clone size are those of that table, but D and trimming were determined from the DNA. The profile shows around 90,000 clones, around 90% of them singletons. Germline assignment: CDR1 MRHNA and CDR2 SNTAGT. CDR3 length: 15 residues. The junction had 6 bases not matched to a gene; V was cut back by 6 bases and J by 2 bases. Sample: peripheral blood. The V call is TRBV6-4, the J call TRBJ2-1; TRBD1 aligns across 8 bases. The receptor was isolated from a male donor with acute or convalescent COVID-19. The CDR3 DNA reads TGTGCCAGCAGCCGAGGGACAGGAGCCTACAATGAGCAGTTCTTC. Protein: CASSRGTGAYNEQFF.